This T cell receptor (beta chain) comes out of a study of T cell responses to AZD1222 COVID-19 vaccine. Germline CDR1 and CDR2: MDHEN and SYDVKM. This CDR3 region has 17 residues. The junction had 6 bases not matched to a gene; V was cut back by 2 bases and J by 0 bases. Clones were sequenced by immunoSEQ multiplex PCR, and TCRdb holds only the in-frame ones, with some missing. The sample lists fewer than 130,000 clones; about nine tenths were seen once. By share of the sample, this clone is medium-sized. What it binds is not known. Overall study results and limits: Close to half of all spike-specific TCRs reportedly target regions of the variants that are unmutated. Researchers report vaccine-associated CD4 TCRs spanning spike, with dominance at 160-218 and 743-854. Donor demographics were predominantly white British with a female majority; clonal diversity may be underestimated.

The specimen comprised peripheral blood, sampled 28 days after the second AZD1222 dose. The rearrangement links TRBV28 to TRBJ1-3, with TRBD1 matching over 8 bases. The origin of this receptor is an adult who received the AZD1222 COVID-19 vaccine. CDR3 bases: TGTGCCAGCAGTTTAGGACAGGGCTCCCCCTCTGGAAACACCATATATTTT. This sequence encodes CASSLGQGSPSGNTIYF.